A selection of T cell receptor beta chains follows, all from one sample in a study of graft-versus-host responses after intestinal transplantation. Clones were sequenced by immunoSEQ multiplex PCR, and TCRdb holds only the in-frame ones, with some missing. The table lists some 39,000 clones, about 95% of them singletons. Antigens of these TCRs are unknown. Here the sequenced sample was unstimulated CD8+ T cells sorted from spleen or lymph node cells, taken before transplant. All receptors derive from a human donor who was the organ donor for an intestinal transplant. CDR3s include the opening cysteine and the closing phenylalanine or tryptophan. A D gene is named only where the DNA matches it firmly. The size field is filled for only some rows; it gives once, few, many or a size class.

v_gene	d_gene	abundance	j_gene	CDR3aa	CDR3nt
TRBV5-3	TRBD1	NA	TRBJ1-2	CARSWDRGNYGYTF	TGTGCCAGAAGCTGGGACAGGGGGAACTATGGCTACACCTTC
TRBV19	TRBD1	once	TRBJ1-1	CASTLDRGGTEAFF	TGTGCCAGTACCCTAGACAGGGGGGGAACTGAAGCTTTCTTT
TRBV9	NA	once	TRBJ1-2	CASRKTTRTESYGYTF	TGTGCCAGCAGGAAAACTACCAGGACCGAATCCTATGGCTACACCTTC
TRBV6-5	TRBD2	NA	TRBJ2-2	CASSYSRGGNPGELFF	TGTGCCAGCAGTTACTCACGGGGGGGGAATCCCGGGGAGCTGTTTTTT
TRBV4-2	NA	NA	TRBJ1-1	CASSSYTEAFF	TGTGCCAGCAGCTCGTACACTGAAGCTTTCTTT
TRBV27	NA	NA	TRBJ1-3	CASSLYRYGNTIYF	TGTGCCAGCAGTTTATATCGTTATGGAAACACCATATATTTT
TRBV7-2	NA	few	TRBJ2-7	CASTSGDSYEQYF	TGTGCCAGCACCTCTGGGGACTCCTACGAGCAGTACTTC
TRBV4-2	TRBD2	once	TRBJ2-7	CASSQEWASGSYEQYF	TGTGCCAGCAGCCAAGAATGGGCTAGCGGATCCTACGAGCAGTACTTC
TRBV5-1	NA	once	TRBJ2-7	CASSPTGYSYEQYF	TGCGCCAGCAGCCCCACAGGGTACTCCTACGAGCAGTACTTC
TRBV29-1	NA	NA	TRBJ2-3	CSADLATSTDTQYF	TGCAGCGCCGACCTAGCGACTAGCACAGATACGCAGTATTTT
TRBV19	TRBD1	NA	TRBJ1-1	CASSISGGLNTEAFF	TGTGCCAGTAGTATCTCAGGGGGGTTGAACACTGAAGCTTTCTTT
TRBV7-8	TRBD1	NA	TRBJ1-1	CASSSSQGAYPNTEAFF	TGTGCCAGCAGCTCCTCACAGGGGGCCTACCCGAACACTGAAGCTTTCTTT
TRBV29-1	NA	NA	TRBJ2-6	CSVEIRRSGANVLTF	TGCAGCGTTGAGATCAGGCGCTCTGGGGCCAACGTCCTGACTTTC
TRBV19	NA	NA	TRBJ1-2	CASSIGPGNGYTF	TGTGCCAGTAGTATAGGCCCGGGCAATGGCTACACCTTC
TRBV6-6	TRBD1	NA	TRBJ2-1	CASSYTQGASNEQFF	TGTGCCAGCAGTTACACACAGGGGGCGAGTAATGAGCAGTTCTTC
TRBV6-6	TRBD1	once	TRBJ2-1	CASSYSAQGAYNEQFF	TGTGCCAGCAGTTACTCGGCGCAGGGGGCTTACAATGAGCAGTTCTTC
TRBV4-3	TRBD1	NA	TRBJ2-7	CASSQDHRGSSYEQYF	TGCGCCAGCAGCCAAGATCACAGGGGGAGCTCCTACGAGCAGTACTTC
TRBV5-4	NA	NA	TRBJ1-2	CASSLGQAGYGYTF	TGTGCCAGCAGCTTGGGACAGGCAGGCTATGGCTACACCTTC
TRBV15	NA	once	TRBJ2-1	CATSRERVLRPVDNEQFF	TGTGCCACCAGCAGAGAACGGGTTCTGCGCCCAGTGGACAATGAGCAGTTCTTC
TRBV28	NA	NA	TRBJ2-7	CASSLAGGIYEQYF	TGTGCCAGCAGCCTCGCTGGAGGGATCTACGAGCAGTACTTC
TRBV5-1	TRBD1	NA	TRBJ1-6	CASSVRDSNNSPLHF	TGCGCCAGCAGCGTACGGGACAGCAATAATTCACCCCTCCACTTT
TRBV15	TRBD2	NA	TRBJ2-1	CATSTYHPGLAGSSYNEQFF	TGTGCCACCAGCACTTACCACCCGGGACTAGCGGGGAGCTCCTACAATGAGCAGTTCTTC
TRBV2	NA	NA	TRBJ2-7	CASRWGSYEQYF	TGTGCCAGCAGGTGGGGCTCCTACGAGCAGTACTTC
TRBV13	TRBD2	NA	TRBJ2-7	CASSLGGGVDEQYF	TGTGCCAGCAGCTTAGGCGGGGGGGTCGACGAGCAGTACTTC
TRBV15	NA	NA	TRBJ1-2	CATSRGGGDGYTF	TGTGCCACCAGCAGAGGAGGGGGGGACGGCTACACCTTC
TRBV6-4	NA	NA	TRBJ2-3	CASSDSRSTWDTQYF	TGTGCCAGCAGTGACTCGCGATCTACCTGGGATACGCAGTATTTT
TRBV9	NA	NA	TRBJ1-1	CASSPYVAGNTEAFF	TGTGCCAGCAGCCCGTACGTTGCTGGGAACACTGAAGCTTTCTTT
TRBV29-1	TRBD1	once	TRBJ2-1	CSVEGGWGQVYNEQFF	TGCAGCGTTGAAGGGGGGTGGGGACAGGTCTACAATGAGCAGTTCTTC
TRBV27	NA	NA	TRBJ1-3	CASSPAESNTIYF	TGTGCCAGCAGTCCGGCAGAGTCGAACACCATATATTTT